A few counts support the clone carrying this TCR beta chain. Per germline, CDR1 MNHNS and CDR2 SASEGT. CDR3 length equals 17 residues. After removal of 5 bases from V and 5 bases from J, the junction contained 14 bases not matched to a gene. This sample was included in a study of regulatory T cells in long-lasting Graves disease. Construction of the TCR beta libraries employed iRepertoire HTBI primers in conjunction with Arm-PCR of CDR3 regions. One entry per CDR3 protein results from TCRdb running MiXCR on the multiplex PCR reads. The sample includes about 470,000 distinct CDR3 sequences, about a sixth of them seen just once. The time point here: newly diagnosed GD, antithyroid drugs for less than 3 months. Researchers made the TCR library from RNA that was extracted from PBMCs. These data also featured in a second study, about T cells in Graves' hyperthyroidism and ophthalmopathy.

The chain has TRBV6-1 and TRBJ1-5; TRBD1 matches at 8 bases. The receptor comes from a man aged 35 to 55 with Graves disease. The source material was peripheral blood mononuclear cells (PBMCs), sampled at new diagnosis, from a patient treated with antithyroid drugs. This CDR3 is CASSQGARIRTHQPQHF. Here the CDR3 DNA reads TGTGCCAGCAGTCAGGGGGCGAGGATAAGGACCCATCAGCCCCAGCATTTT.